This T cell receptor beta chain was captured by sequencing in a study of blood T cell repertoires in COVID-19. In the original processing: Amplification from reference gene primers served as the basis for estimated nucleated cell counts. Here immunoSEQ multiplex PCR was the method, and the copy in TCRdb shows in-frame clones only, minus some. V and J calls and clone size follow that table, whereas D and trimming were derived from the DNA. The repertoire consists of more than 150,000 clones, with approximately 86% occurring once and the leading ten covering roughly 8.2%. This TCR came from a man aged 60 to 69 with acute or convalescent COVID-19. Sequencing input: peripheral blood.

The CDR3, as DNA: TGTGCCAGCAGTTACACAGGGGCTGTGGCTGAAGCTTTCTTT. It translates to CASSYTGAVAEAFF. V and J are TRBV6-6 and TRBJ1-1; TRBD1 aligns across 7 bases. There are 14 residues in the CDR3. CDR1 is MNHNY, CDR2 SVGAGI, per germline (reference sequence). J gave up 6 bases and V 2 bases, and 6 bases lay outside the gene matches.